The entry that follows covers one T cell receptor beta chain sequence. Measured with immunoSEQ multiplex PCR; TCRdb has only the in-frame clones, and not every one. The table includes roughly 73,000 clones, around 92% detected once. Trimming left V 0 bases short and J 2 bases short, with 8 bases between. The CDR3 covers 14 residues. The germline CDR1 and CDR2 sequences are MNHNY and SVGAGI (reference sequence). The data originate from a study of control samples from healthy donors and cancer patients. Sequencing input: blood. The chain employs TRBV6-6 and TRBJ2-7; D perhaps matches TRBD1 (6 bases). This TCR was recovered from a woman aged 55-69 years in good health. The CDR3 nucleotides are TGTGCCAGCAGTTACTCCGGACAGACCTACGAGCAGTACTTC. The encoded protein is CASSYSGQTYEQYF.